One and the same sample provided the 7 T cell receptor beta chains below, sequenced in a study of control samples from healthy donors and cancer patients. Measured with immunoSEQ multiplex PCR; TCRdb has only the in-frame clones, and not every one. The sample contains approximately 86,000 clones, 70% to 90% of which appear only once. The specimen was blood. These receptor sequences come from a woman in her thirties or forties in good health.

The rearrangement uses TRBV5-1 and TRBJ2-1; 7 bases fit TRBD2. Germline values: CDR1 SGHRS, CDR2 YFSETQ. V shed 4 bases, J shed 1 base, and the junction held 2 bases outside the gene matches. The CDR3 consists of 14 residues. The CDR3 DNA reads as TGCGCCAGCAGCCAAGCGGGGTCCTACAATGAGCAGTTCTTC. This translates into CASSQAGSYNEQFF.

The V and J genes are TRBV5-1 and TRBJ1-5; maybe TRBD1 (5 bases). The CDR3 runs 14 residues. Germline CDR1 SGHRS, CDR2 YFSETQ. V dropped 0 bases and J dropped 4 bases, with 8 bases sitting between them. CDR3 in amino acids: CASSLGDLNQPQHF. As DNA, the CDR3 is TGCGCCAGCAGCTTGGGGGACCTAAATCAGCCCCAGCATTTT.

The chain links TRBV29-1 to TRBJ2-3; 8 nucleotides line up with TRBD2. With 7 bases clipped from V and 8 bases from J, the junction kept 14 bases outside the gene matches. This CDR3 has 14 residues. The germline V gene encodes CDR1 SQVTM and CDR2 ANQGSEA. The CDR3, as DNA: TGCAGCGCGACAGCGGGGGTAGTTCCGGGTACGCAGTATTTT. Its translation: CSATAGVVPGTQYF.

The chain links TRBV12-3 or TRBV12-4 to TRBJ2-1; D is ambiguous. V was trimmed by 6 bases and J by 8 bases, leaving 14 bases between them. The CDR3 contains 13 residues. CDR3 nucleotides: TGTGCCAGCAGCTCCTGGCAGGTCCATGAGCAGTTCTTC. Translated, it gives CASSSWQVHEQFF.

The chain couples TRBV6-5 to TRBJ1-6; possible D gene TRBD1, 6 bases. Germline loops: CDR1 MNHEY, CDR2 SVGAGI. The germline V and J ends were trimmed by 2 bases and 9 bases, with 14 bases remaining between them. This CDR3 is built from 15 residues. CDR3 sequence reads: CASSYASGVISPLHF. In DNA form, the CDR3 reads TGTGCCAGCAGTTACGCTTCAGGGGTAATTTCACCCCTCCACTTT.

This chain links TRBV19 with TRBJ1-1, with D maybe TRBD1 (5 bases). V was pared by 1 base and J by 5 bases, with 11 bases between. This CDR3 region has 14 residues. Germline V gives CDR1 LNHDA, CDR2 SQIVND (reference sequence). CDR3 nucleotides: TGTGCCAGTAGTATAGCCCCGGGACGGACTGAAGCTTTCTTT. Translated: CASSIAPGRTEAFF.

V and J are TRBV14 and TRBJ2-3; no clear D. V shed 2 bases and J shed 2 bases, with 11 bases lying between them. Per germline, CDR1 SGHDN and CDR2 FVKESK. The CDR3 is 15 amino acids. CDR3 DNA sequence: TGTGCCAGCAGCCAAAACTCCATATCCACAGATACGCAGTATTTT. Protein sequence: CASSQNSISTDTQYF. The whole variable domain, filled in from reference TRBV14 and TRBJ2-3, reads EAGVTQFPSHSVIEKGQTVTLRCDPISGHDNLYWYRRVMGKEIKFLLHFVKESKQDESGMPNNRFLAERTGGTYSTLKVQPAELEDSGVYFCASSQNSISTDTQYFGPGTRLTVL.